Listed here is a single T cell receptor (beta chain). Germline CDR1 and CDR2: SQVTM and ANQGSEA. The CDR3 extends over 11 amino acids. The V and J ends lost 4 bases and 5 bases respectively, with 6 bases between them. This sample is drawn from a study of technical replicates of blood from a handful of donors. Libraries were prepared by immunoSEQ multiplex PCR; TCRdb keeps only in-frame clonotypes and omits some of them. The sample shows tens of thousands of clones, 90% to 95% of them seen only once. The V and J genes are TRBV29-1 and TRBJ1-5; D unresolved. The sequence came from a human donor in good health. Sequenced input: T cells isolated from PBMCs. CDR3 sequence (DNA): TGCAGCGTTGGAGTAGATCAGCCCCAGCATTTT. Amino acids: CSVGVDQPQHF.